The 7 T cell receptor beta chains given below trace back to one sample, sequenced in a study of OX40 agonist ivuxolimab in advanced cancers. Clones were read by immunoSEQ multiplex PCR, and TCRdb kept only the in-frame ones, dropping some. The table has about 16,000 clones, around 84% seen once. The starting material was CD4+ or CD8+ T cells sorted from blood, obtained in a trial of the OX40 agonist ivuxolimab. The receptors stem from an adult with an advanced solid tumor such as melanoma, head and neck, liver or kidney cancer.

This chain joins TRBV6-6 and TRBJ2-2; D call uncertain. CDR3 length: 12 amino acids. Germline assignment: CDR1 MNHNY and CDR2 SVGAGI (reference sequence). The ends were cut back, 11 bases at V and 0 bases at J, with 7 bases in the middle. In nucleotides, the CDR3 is TGTGCCGGTCGGACGAACACCGGGGAGCTGTTTTTT. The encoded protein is CAGRTNTGELFF.

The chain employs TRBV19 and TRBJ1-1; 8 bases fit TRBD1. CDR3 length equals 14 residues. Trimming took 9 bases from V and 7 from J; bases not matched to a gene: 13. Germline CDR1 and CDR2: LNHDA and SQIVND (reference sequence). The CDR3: CASVFGQGLSEAFF. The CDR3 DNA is TGTGCCAGCGTGTTCGGACAGGGTCTTAGTGAAGCTTTCTTT.

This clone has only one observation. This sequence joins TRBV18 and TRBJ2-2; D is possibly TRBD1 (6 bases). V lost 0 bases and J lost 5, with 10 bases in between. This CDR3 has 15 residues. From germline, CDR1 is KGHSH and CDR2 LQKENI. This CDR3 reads CASSPPPTGTGELFF. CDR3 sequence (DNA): TGTGCCAGCTCACCACCGCCCACAGGGACCGGGGAGCTGTTTTTT.

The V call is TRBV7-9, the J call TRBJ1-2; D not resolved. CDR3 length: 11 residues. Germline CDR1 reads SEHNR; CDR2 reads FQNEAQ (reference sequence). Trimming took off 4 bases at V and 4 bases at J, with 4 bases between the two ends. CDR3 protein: CASSSAYGYTF. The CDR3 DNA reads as TGTGCCAGCAGCTCCGCCTATGGCTACACCTTC. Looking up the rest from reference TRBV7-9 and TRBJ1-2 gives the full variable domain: DTGVSQNPRHKITKRGQNVTFRCDPISEHNRLYWYRQTLGQGPEFLTYFQNEAQLEKSRLLSDRFSAERPKGSFSTLEIQRTEQGDSAMYLCASSSAYGYTFGSGTRLTVV.

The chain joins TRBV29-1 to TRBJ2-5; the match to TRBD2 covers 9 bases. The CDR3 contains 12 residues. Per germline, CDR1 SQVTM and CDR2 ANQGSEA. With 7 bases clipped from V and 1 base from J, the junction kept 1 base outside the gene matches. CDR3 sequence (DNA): TGCAGCGCAGCGGGGGGCCAAGAGACCCAGTACTTC. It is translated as CSAAGGQETQYF.

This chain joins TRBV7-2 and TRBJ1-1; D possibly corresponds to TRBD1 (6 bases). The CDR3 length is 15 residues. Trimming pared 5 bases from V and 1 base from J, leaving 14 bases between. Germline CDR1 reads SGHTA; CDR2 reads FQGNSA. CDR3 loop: CASSPKTGRNTEAFF. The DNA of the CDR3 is TGTGCCAGCAGCCCCAAGACAGGACGGAACACTGAAGCTTTCTTT.

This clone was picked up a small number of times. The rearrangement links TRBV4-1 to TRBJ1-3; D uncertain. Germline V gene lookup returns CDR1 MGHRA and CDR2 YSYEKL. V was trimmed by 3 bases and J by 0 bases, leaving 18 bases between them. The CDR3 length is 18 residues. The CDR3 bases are TGCGCCAGCAGCCACCCTACCTCCGGACGGGTCTCTGGAAACACCATATATTTT. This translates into CASSHPTSGRVSGNTIYF.